Listed below are T cell receptor beta chains from one sample, sequenced in a study of T cell responses to AZD1222 COVID-19 vaccine. Sequencing used immunoSEQ multiplex PCR; TCRdb keeps in-frame clones, though not all of them. Of roughly 150,000 clones in the sample, less than 95% are singletons; the top ten hold about 6.5%. The sequencing here drew on peripheral blood, taken 28 days after the second AZD1222 dose. The source is an adult who received the AZD1222 COVID-19 vaccine. The CDR3 runs from the conserved cysteine through the conserved F or W. Fields, in order: J gene, V gene, clone size, D gene, CDR3 protein, CDR3 DNA. D genes are given only for firm matches. Clone size is shown for a subset of rows, as once, few, many or a class of expanded clone.

>TRBJ1-1|TRBV2|NA|NA
CASSEEQFEAFF
TGTGCCAGCAGTGAAGAGCAATTTGAAGCTTTCTTT
>TRBJ1-5|TRBV28|NA|NA
CASSLGVNQPQHF
TGTGCCAGCAGTTTAGGGGTAAATCAGCCCCAGCATTTT
>TRBJ1-2|TRBV24-1|NA|NA
CATSLGARHGYTF
TGTGCCACCAGCCTCGGGGCACGGCATGGCTACACCTTC
>TRBJ1-2|TRBV6-5|NA|NA
CASSRGGNYGYTF
TGTGCCAGCAGTCGGGGGGGGAACTATGGCTACACCTTC
>TRBJ2-1|TRBV11-3|NA|TRBD1
CASSLEGWGQLNNEQFF
TGTGCCAGCAGCTTAGAAGGTTGGGGACAGCTAAACAATGAGCAGTTCTTC
>TRBJ1-2|TRBV11-2|NA|NA
CASSLDVGYYGYTF
TGTGCCAGCAGCTTAGATGTGGGGTACTATGGCTACACCTTC
>TRBJ1-5|TRBV28|NA|TRBD1
CASRTGPLGNQPQHF
TGTGCCAGCAGGACAGGGCCTTTGGGCAATCAGCCCCAGCATTTT
>TRBJ2-7|TRBV29-1|NA|TRBD2
CSVGALAGGPSSYEQYF
TGCAGCGTTGGCGCGCTAGCGGGGGGGCCGAGCTCCTACGAGCAGTACTTC
>TRBJ2-5|TRBV7-2|NA|NA
CASSLLKSGTAGETQYF
TGTGCCAGCAGCTTACTTAAATCGGGGACTGCTGGGGAGACCCAGTACTTC
>TRBJ2-5|TRBV14|NA|NA
CASSQANTGQEETQYF
TGTGCCAGCAGCCAAGCGAACACGGGACAAGAAGAGACCCAGTACTTC
>TRBJ1-1|TRBV9|NA|NA
CASSVGGPNTEAFF
TGTGCCAGCAGCGTAGGTGGCCCGAACACTGAAGCTTTCTTT
>TRBJ2-7|TRBV7-2|NA|TRBD2
CASSRLAGQAYEQYF
TGTGCCAGCAGCCGTCTAGCGGGCCAAGCCTACGAGCAGTACTTC
>TRBJ1-5|TRBV24-1|NA|NA
CATSDPNQPQHF
TGTGCCACCAGTGACCCGAATCAGCCCCAGCATTTT
>TRBJ1-6|TRBV30|NA|NA
CAWGLQSWNSPLHF
TGTGCCTGGGGTCTACAGAGCTGGAATTCACCCCTCCACTTT
>TRBJ1-2|TRBV12-3/TRBV12-4|NA|NA
CASSFNSGYTF
TGTGCCAGCAGTTTCAATTCCGGCTACACCTTC
>TRBJ2-2|TRBV2|once|TRBD2
CASSFASGRVGELFF
TGTGCCAGCAGCTTCGCTAGCGGGAGGGTCGGGGAGCTGTTTTTT
>TRBJ1-1|TRBV6-6|NA|TRBD1
CASSNDRVARGAEAFF
TGTGCCAGCAGTAACGACAGGGTCGCCCGGGGCGCTGAAGCTTTCTTT
>TRBJ2-2|TRBV28|few|TRBD1
CASKSGQGNTGELFF
TGTGCCAGCAAGTCCGGACAGGGGAACACCGGGGAGCTGTTTTTT
>TRBJ1-5|TRBV30|NA|NA
CAWSTAANQPQHF
TGTGCCTGGAGTACCGCAGCTAATCAGCCCCAGCATTTT
>TRBJ2-6|TRBV28|NA|TRBD1
CASSSTGQGDSGANVLTF
TGTGCCAGCAGTTCCACGGGACAGGGGGACTCTGGGGCCAACGTCCTGACTTTC
>TRBJ2-2|TRBV6-5|once|NA
CASSYGGASTGELFF
TGTGCCAGCAGTTACGGCGGGGCTAGCACCGGGGAGCTGTTTTTT
>TRBJ1-6|TRBV28|NA|NA
CASRLRPDHYNSPLHF
TGTGCCAGCAGGCTCCGGCCGGACCACTATAATTCACCCCTCCACTTT
>TRBJ1-3|TRBV5-1|NA|TRBD1
CASSEGQGGNTIYF
TGCGCCAGCAGCGAGGGACAGGGGGGAAACACCATATATTTT
>TRBJ2-3|TRBV27|NA|NA
CASSPTPPNTQYF
TGTGCCAGCAGTCCCACTCCTCCTAATACGCAGTATTTT
>TRBJ2-3|TRBV7-2|NA|TRBD2
CASHERGRAADTQYF
TGTGCCTCTCATGAGCGGGGGAGAGCAGCAGATACGCAGTATTTT
>TRBJ1-2|TRBV28|once|NA
CASSFKGQANYGYTF
TGTGCCAGCAGTTTTAAGGGGCAAGCTAACTATGGCTACACCTTC